One sample yielded the 24 T cell receptor beta chains listed below, sequenced in a study of T cell repertoires in cytomegalovirus infection. Their antigen targets remain unknown. TCRdb reanalysed the reads using MiXCR and keeps one entry per CDR3 protein. The sample has 680,000 or so distinct CDR3 sequences, around 32% seen once; the top ten hold 15% to 20%. The specimen was cultured PBMCs, collected from culture after CMV antigen stimulation. These receptors all come from a human donor in good health (CMV status not recorded). Some clones in this sample may be carry-over from other donors' samples.

This clonotype was detected many times. The genes are TRBV7-2 and TRBJ2-7; TRBD1 is a possible D gene (5 bases). From germline, CDR1 is SGHTA and CDR2 FQGNSA. Trimming stripped 3 bases from V and 3 bases from J, with 9 bases between. The CDR3 covers 13 residues. The CDR3 protein is CASSFDSHYEQYF. DNA of the CDR3: TGTGCCAGCAGCTTTGACAGTCACTACGAGCAGTACTTC.

The sample holds a few counts of this clonotype. J is TRBJ2-1 and V is TRBV7-2; 7 bases line up with TRBD2. The CDR3 length is 20 residues. The trim removed 0 bases at V and 3 bases at J, leaving 17 bases unmatched. Germline CDR1 SGHTA, CDR2 FQGNSA. As DNA, the CDR3 is TGTGCCAGCAGCTTAGCGCGTGCGGGAGCCGTTTCCGCCTACTACAATGAGCAGTTCTTC. Translation: CASSLARAGAVSAYYNEQFF.

The gene calls are TRBV5-4 and TRBJ1-1; 8 bases align to TRBD1. The J segment lost 0 bases and the V segment lost 4 bases, leaving 14 bases of the junction unmatched. This CDR3 is 18 amino acids long. Germline CDR1 reads SGHNT; CDR2 reads YYREEE (reference sequence). DNA for the CDR3: TGTGCCAGCAGCCTCAGACAGGGGTACCCCAGAGTGAACACTGAAGCTTTCTTT. Protein product: CASSLRQGYPRVNTEAFF.

The rearrangement links TRBV6-2 or TRBV6-3 to TRBJ2-2, with D possibly being TRBD1 (5 bases). V was cut by 2 bases and J by 7 bases, with 8 bases left in between. Germline CDR1 and CDR2: MNHEY and SVGEGT. This CDR3 comprises 13 residues. This CDR3 is CASSYGAFGELFF. The CDR3 coding sequence is TGTGCCAGCAGTTACGGGGCTTTCGGGGAGCTGTTTTTT.

The chain couples TRBV4-1 to TRBJ2-7; no definite D call. Germline values: CDR1 MGHRA, CDR2 YSYEKL. CDR3 length: 15 amino acids. Trimming removed 3 bases at V and 1 base at J, with 13 bases between. CDR3 amino acids: CASSHDDKPSYEQYF. As DNA, the CDR3 is TGCGCCAGCAGCCATGACGACAAACCATCCTACGAGCAGTACTTC.

The CDR3 loop reads CASSQPTGKPSTDTQYF. In DNA, the CDR3 is TGTGCCAGCAGCCAGCCGACAGGGAAGCCTAGCACAGATACGCAGTATTTT. The V gene is TRBV11-2, the J gene TRBJ2-3; 7 bases match TRBD1. V was pared by 5 bases and J by 0 bases, with 11 bases of the junction left unmatched. Germline V lookup: CDR1 SGHAT, CDR2 FQNNGV. The CDR3 runs to 17 residues.

This chain connects TRBV5-1 to TRBJ2-7; 10 bases agree with TRBD2. The CDR3 consists of 16 residues. The trim removed 0 bases at V and 2 bases at J, leaving 5 bases unmatched. Germline V CDR1 and CDR2: SGHRS, YFSETQ. This CDR3 is CASSLGPTSGTYEQYF. In DNA form, the CDR3 reads TGCGCCAGCAGCTTGGGGCCCACTAGCGGGACCTACGAGCAGTACTTC.

The chain links TRBV2 to TRBJ1-2; D unresolved. This CDR3 has 13 residues. V lost 4 bases, J lost 4 bases, and 10 bases lay in between. In germline, CDR1 is SNHLY, CDR2 FYNNEI. The CDR3 loop is CASSVGQAYGYTF. CDR3 sequence (DNA): TGTGCCAGCAGTGTCGGGCAAGCCTATGGCTACACCTTC.

The chain has TRBV3-1 and TRBJ2-7; 8 bases are a match to TRBD2. The CDR3 sequence is 14 residues long. Germline V gene data show CDR1 as LGHDT and CDR2 as YNNKEL (reference sequence). With 2 bases clipped from V and 6 bases from J, the junction kept 6 bases outside the gene matches. The CDR3 loop reads CASSQPGGPREQYF. CDR3 bases: TGTGCCAGCAGCCAACCGGGAGGGCCGCGCGAGCAGTACTTC.

This clonotype came up a few times. The rearrangement joins TRBV7-9 to TRBJ1-1; D is undetermined. Per the germline V gene, CDR1 is SEHNR and CDR2 is FQNEAQ (reference sequence). The germline V and J ends were trimmed by 5 bases and 2 bases, with 12 bases remaining between them. CDR3 length: 14 amino acids. This CDR3 is CASSPPGANTEAFF. In nucleotides, the CDR3 is TGTGCCAGCAGCCCCCCAGGCGCAAACACTGAAGCTTTCTTT.

This clonotype showed up many times. The genes are TRBV7-2 and TRBJ2-7; D is possibly TRBD1 (6 bases). This CDR3 is 17 amino acids long. The ends were cut back, 5 bases at V and 0 bases at J, with 20 bases in the middle. Per the germline V gene, CDR1 is SGHTA and CDR2 is FQGNSA. The CDR3 here is CASSTLTGTPSSYEQYF. In DNA, the CDR3 is TGTGCCAGCAGCACATTAACCGGGACACCTAGCTCCTACGAGCAGTACTTC.

This clonotype was observed a handful of times. The rearrangement links TRBV7-9 to TRBJ2-5, with TRBD1 as a possible D gene (5 bases). This CDR3 has 14 amino acids. The V end lost 5 bases, the J end lost 2 bases, and 12 bases lay between the germline ends. In germline, CDR1 is SEHNR, CDR2 FQNEAQ (reference sequence). CDR3 nucleotides: TGTGCCAGCAGCCCCCGACCAGGGCAAGAGACCCAGTACTTC. Its translation: CASSPRPGQETQYF.

The chain employs TRBV7-8 and TRBJ2-3; TRBD2 is a possible D gene (5 bases). V was pared by 7 bases and J by 2 bases, with 19 bases between. From germline, CDR1 is SGHVS and CDR2 FQNEAQ. The CDR3 loop spans 16 amino acids. This CDR3 is CASNTPFGDTTDTQYF. As DNA, the CDR3 is TGTGCCAGCAATACACCCTTCGGGGATACCACAGATACGCAGTATTTT.

In nucleotides, the CDR3 is TGTGCCAGCAGCTCCGGACAGGCTACCTACGAGCAGTACTTC. Translated, it gives CASSSGQATYEQYF. The V call is TRBV12-3 or TRBV12-4, the J call TRBJ2-7, with 7 bases matching TRBD1. The V segment lost 6 bases and the J segment 2 bases; nucleotides outside the gene matches: 7. CDR3 length: 14 amino acids.

This sequence joins TRBV4-1 and TRBJ1-3, with no clear D. V gave up 6 bases and J gave up 0 bases, with 15 bases separating them. Germline CDR1 MGHRA, CDR2 YSYEKL. The CDR3 loop spans 16 amino acids. The CDR3, as DNA: TGCGCCAGCAGTGAAGTCTGGATGATCTCTGGAAACACCATATATTTT. Protein sequence: CASSEVWMISGNTIYF.

The V gene is TRBV18, the J gene TRBJ1-4, with D unclear. The V end was cut by 3 bases, the J end by 8 bases, with 16 bases between. This CDR3 is built from 15 residues. CDR1 and CDR2 (germline): KGHSH, LQKENI. The CDR3 region is CASSPINEPGEKLFF. The DNA of the CDR3 is TGTGCCAGCTCACCCATCAACGAACCCGGGGAAAAACTGTTTTTT.

This clonotype was recorded a few times. The V gene is TRBV11-2, the J gene TRBJ1-1, with unresolved D. Germline CDR1 and CDR2: SGHAT and FQNNGV. Trimming took off 4 bases at V and 0 bases at J, with 6 bases between the two ends. The length of the CDR3 is 13 residues. The CDR3 protein is CASSYVMNTEAFF. CDR3 nucleotide sequence: TGTGCCAGCAGCTACGTTATGAACACTGAAGCTTTCTTT.

V gene TRBV6-1 combines with J gene TRBJ2-7; 9 positions match TRBD2. This CDR3 spans 14 amino acids. Germline CDR1 and CDR2: MNHNS and SASEGT. J lost 2 bases, V lost 6 bases, and 5 bases had no gene match. CDR3 residues: CASRGLAGAYEQYF. The CDR3 DNA sequence: TGTGCCAGCAGGGGATTAGCGGGGGCCTACGAGCAGTACTTC.

In this sample, this clonotype turned up once. Mismatch with germline at one junction end may stem from a read error. The V and J genes are TRBV9 and TRBJ2-1, with 12 bases aligning to TRBD2. The length of the CDR3 is 17 residues. CDR1 and CDR2 (germline): SGDLS, YYNGEE. CDR3 in amino acids: CASSPFWTSGIYSEQFF. The CDR3 bases are TGTGCCAGCAGCCCCTTCTGGACTAGCGGGATTTACAGTGAGCAGTTCTTC.

The genes are TRBV11-2 and TRBJ2-1, with 11 bases fitting TRBD2. The germline V gene has CDR1 SGHAT and CDR2 FQNNGV. V shed 3 bases, J shed 4 bases, and the junction held 2 bases outside the gene matches. CDR3 length equals 15 residues. CDR3 nucleotides: TGTGCCAGCAGCTTTAGCGGGGGGGAATACAATGAGCAGTTCTTC. The encoded protein is CASSFSGGEYNEQFF. Looking up the rest from reference TRBV11-2 and TRBJ2-1 gives the full variable domain: EAGVAQSPRYKIIEKRQSVAFWCNPISGHATLYWYQQILGQGPKLLIQFQNNGVVDDSQLPKDRFSAERLKGVDSTLKIQPAKLEDSAVYLCASSFSGGEYNEQFFGPGTRLTVL.

The rearrangement uses TRBV6-5 and TRBJ2-7, with TRBD2 as a possible D gene (6 bases). The V end lost 6 bases, the J end lost 0 bases, and 15 bases lay between the germline ends. This CDR3 has 15 residues. Germline V gene sequence: CDR1 MNHEY, CDR2 SVGAGI. CDR3 region: CASSPRDFSSYEQYF. CDR3 DNA sequence: TGTGCCAGCAGCCCCCGGGACTTCAGCTCCTACGAGCAGTACTTC.

V and J are TRBV4-1 and TRBJ2-2; D may be TRBD1 or TRBD2 (5 bases each). The CDR3 covers 15 residues. Germline-derived CDR1 and CDR2 are MGHRA and YSYEKL. The ends were cut back, 4 bases at V and 4 bases at J, with 13 bases in the middle. CDR3 DNA: TGCGCCAGCAGCCCCCAGGTTGGGGGCACCGGGGAGCTGTTTTTT. Encoded protein: CASSPQVGGTGELFF.

This clonotype was counted many times. The chain couples TRBV7-2 to TRBJ2-1; 13 nucleotides match TRBD2. The CDR3 loop spans 14 amino acids. Germline trimming cut 4 bases from V and 9 bases from J; bases unmatched to any gene: 3. CDR1 SGHTA and CDR2 FQGNSA come from the germline V gene. CDR3 amino acids: CASSSGLAGAEQFF. In nucleotides, the CDR3 is TGTGCCAGCAGCTCAGGACTAGCGGGAGCTGAGCAGTTCTTC.

In its sample, this clonotype was seen many times. The chain combines TRBV7-6 with TRBJ1-6, with 7 positions matching TRBD1. The CDR3 contains 13 residues. Germline lookup yields CDR1 SGHVS and CDR2 FNYEAQ. With 5 bases clipped from V and 8 bases from J, the junction kept 3 bases outside the gene matches. This CDR3 reads CASSLQGYSPLHF. The CDR3 coding sequence is TGTGCCAGCAGCCTACAGGGGTATTCACCCCTCCACTTT.